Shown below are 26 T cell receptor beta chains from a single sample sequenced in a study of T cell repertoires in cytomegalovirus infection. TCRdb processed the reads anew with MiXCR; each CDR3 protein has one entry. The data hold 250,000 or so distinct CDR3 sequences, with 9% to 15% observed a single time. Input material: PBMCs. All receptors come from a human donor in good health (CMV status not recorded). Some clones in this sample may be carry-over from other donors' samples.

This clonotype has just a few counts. The CDR3, as DNA: TGTGCCAGCAGCCACCCCGGACAGGGAGGCGATGAGCAGTTCTTC. Its protein product is CASSHPGQGGDEQFF. The chain employs TRBV3-1 and TRBJ2-1; 8 nucleotides line up with TRBD1. The trim removed 3 bases at V and 8 bases at J, leaving 9 bases unmatched. CDR3 length: 15 amino acids. Per germline, CDR1 LGHDT and CDR2 YNNKEL (reference sequence).

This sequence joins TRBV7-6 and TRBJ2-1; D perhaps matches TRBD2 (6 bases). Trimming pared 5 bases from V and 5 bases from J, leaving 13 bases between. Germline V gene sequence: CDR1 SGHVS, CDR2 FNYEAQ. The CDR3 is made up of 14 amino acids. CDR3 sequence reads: CASSRPGGHNEQFF. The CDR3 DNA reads TGTGCCAGCAGCCGACCAGGAGGGCACAATGAGCAGTTCTTC. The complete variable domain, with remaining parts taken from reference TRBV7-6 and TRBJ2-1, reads GAGVSQSPRYKVTKRGQDVALRCDPISGHVSLYWYRQALGQGPEFLTYFNYEAQQDKSGLPNDRFSAERPEGSISTLTIQRTEQRDSAMYRCASSRPGGHNEQFFGPGTRLTVL.

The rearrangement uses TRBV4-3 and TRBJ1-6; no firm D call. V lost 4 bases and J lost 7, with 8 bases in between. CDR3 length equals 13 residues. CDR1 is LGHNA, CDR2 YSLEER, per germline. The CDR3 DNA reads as TGCGCCAGCAGCCCAGACGGGAATTCACCCCTCCACTTT. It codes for CASSPDGNSPLHF.

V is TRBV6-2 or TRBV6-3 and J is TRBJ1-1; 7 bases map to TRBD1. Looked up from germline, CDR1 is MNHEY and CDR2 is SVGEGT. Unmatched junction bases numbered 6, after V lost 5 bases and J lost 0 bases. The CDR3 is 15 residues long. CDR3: CASSRDSRMNTEAFF. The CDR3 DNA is TGTGCCAGCAGTCGGGACAGTAGGATGAACACTGAAGCTTTCTTT.

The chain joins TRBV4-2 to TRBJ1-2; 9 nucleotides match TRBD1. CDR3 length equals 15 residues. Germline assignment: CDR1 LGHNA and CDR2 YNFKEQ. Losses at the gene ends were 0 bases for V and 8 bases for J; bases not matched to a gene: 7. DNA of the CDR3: TGTGCCAGCAGCCAAGAGGGGGGACAGGGTGAAGGCTACACCTTC. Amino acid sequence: CASSQEGGQGEGYTF.

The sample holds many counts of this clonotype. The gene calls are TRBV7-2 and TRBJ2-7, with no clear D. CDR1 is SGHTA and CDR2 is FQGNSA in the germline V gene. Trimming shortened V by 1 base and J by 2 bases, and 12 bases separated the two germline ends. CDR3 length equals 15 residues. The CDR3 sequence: CASSLESTVTYEQYF. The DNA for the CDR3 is TGTGCCAGCAGCTTAGAGTCTACAGTTACCTACGAGCAGTACTTC.

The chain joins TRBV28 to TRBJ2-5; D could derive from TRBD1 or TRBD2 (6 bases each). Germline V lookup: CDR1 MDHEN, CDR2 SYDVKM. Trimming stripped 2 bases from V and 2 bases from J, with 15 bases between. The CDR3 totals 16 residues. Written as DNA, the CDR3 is TGTGCCAGCAGTTTAATCGCCGGGGGCAGTCAAGAGACCCAGTACTTC. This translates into CASSLIAGGSQETQYF.

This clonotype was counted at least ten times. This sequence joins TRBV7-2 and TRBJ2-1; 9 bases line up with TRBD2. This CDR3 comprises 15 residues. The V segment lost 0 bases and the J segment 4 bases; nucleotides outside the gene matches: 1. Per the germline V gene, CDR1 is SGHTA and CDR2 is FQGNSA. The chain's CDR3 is CASSLALAGYNEQFF. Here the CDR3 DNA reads TGTGCCAGCAGCTTAGCCCTAGCGGGATACAATGAGCAGTTCTTC.

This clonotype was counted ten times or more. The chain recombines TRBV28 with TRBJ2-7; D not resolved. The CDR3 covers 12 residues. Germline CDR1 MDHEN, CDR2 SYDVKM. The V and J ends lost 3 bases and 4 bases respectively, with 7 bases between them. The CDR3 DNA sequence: TGTGCCAGCAGTTTCGGCCAGTACGAGCAGTACTTC. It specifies CASSFGQYEQYF.

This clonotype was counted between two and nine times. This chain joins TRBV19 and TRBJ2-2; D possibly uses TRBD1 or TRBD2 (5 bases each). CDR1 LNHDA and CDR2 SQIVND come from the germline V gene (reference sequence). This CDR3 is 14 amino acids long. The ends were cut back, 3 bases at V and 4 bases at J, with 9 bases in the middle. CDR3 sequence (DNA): TGTGCCAGTAGTATCTGGGGGAGCACCGGGGAGCTGTTTTTT. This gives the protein CASSIWGSTGELFF.

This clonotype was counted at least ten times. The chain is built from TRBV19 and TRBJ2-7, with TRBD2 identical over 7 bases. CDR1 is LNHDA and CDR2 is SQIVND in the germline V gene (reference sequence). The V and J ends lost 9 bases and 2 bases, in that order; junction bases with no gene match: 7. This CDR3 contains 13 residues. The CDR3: CASGGSVTYEQYF. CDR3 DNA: TGTGCCAGCGGGGGGAGTGTGACCTACGAGCAGTACTTC.

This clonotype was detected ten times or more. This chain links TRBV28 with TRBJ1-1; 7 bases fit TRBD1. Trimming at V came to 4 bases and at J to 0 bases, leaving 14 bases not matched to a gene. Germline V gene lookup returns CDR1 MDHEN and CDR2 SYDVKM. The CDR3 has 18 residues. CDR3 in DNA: TGTGCCAGCAGTTCATACCCTCATGGACAGGTACTGAACACTGAAGCTTTCTTT. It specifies CASSSYPHGQVLNTEAFF.

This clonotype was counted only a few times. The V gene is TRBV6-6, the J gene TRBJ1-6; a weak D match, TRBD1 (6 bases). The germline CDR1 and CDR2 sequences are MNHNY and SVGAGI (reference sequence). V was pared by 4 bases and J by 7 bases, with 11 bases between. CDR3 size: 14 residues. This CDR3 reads CASSSTGNNSPLHF. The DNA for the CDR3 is TGTGCCAGCAGTTCTACAGGGAACAATTCACCCCTCCACTTT.

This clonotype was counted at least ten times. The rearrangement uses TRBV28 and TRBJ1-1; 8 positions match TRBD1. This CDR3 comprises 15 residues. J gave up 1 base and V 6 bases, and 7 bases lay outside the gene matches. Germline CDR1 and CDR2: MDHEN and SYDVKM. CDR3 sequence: CASRNQGAENTEAFF. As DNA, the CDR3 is TGTGCCAGCAGGAACCAGGGGGCGGAGAACACTGAAGCTTTCTTT.

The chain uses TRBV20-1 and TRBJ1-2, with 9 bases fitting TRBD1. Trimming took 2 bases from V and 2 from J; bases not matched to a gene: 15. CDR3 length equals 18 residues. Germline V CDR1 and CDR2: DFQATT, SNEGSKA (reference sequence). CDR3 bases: TGCAGTGCTAGAAACCCCGGGACAGGGATTGAAGGGAACTATGGCTACACCTTC. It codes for CSARNPGTGIEGNYGYTF.

For the CDR3, the DNA is TGTGCCAGTAGTATGGAGGGGTACGGAGAGACCCAGTACTTC. Amino acid sequence: CASSMEGYGETQYF. The rearrangement joins TRBV19 to TRBJ2-5, with a possible D match to TRBD2 (6 bases). Trimming cost V 3 bases and J 4 bases, with 12 bases left between them. The V gene's germline CDR1 is LNHDA and CDR2 SQIVND (reference sequence). The CDR3 runs 14 residues.

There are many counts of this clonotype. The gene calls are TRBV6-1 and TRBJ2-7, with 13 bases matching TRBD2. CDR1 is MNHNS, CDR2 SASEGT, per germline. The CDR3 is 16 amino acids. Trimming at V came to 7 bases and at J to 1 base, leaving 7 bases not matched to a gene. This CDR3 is CASTIRGLAGSYEQYF. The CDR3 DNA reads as TGTGCCAGCACCATACGGGGACTAGCGGGATCCTACGAGCAGTACTTC.

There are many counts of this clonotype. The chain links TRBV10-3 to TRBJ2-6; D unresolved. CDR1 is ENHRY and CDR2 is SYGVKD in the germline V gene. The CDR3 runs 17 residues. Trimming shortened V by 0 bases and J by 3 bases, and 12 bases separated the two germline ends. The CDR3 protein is CAISESFVWDGANVLTF. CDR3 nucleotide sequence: TGTGCCATCAGTGAGTCGTTCGTGTGGGATGGGGCCAACGTCCTGACTTTC.

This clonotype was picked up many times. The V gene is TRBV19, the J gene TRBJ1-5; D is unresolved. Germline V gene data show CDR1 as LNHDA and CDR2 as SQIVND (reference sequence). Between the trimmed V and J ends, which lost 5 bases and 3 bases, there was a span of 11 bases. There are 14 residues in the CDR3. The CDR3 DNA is TGTGCCAGTAGTCCTCAAACCTTCAATCAGCCCCAGCATTTT. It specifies CASSPQTFNQPQHF.

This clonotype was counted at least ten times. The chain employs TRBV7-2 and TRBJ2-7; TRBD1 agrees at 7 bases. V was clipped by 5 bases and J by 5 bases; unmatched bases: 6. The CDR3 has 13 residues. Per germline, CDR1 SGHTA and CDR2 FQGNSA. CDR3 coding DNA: TGTGCCAGCAGCCCCGACAGGGACCACGAGCAGTACTTC. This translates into CASSPDRDHEQYF.

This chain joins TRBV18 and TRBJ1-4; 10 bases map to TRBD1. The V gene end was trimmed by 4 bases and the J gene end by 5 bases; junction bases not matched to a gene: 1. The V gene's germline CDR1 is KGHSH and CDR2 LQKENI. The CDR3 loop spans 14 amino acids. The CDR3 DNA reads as TGTGCCAGCTCACAGGGACAGGGGAATGAAAAACTGTTTTTT. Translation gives CASSQGQGNEKLFF.

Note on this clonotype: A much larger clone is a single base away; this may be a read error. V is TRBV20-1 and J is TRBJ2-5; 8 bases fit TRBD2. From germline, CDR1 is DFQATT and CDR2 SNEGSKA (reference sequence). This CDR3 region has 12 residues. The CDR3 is CSASGRGETQCF. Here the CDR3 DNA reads TGCAGTGCTAGCGGGAGGGGCGAGACCCAGTGCTTC.

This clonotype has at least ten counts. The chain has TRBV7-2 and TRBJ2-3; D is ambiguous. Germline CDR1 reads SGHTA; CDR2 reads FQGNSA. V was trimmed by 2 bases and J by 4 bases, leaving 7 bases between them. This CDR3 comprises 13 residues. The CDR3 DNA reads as TGTGCCAGCAGCTTATACCTATCAGATACGCAGTATTTT. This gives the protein CASSLYLSDTQYF.

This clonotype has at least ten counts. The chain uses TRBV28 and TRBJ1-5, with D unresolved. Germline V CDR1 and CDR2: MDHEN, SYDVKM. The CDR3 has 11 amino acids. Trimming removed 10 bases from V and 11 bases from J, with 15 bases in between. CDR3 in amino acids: CATLGGRAQHF. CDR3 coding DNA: TGTGCCACCCTTGGTGGGCGGGCCCAGCATTTT.

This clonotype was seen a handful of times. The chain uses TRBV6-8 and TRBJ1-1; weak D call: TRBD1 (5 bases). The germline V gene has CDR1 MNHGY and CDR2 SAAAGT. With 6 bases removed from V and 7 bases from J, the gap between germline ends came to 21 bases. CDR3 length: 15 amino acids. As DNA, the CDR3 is TGTGCCAGCAGGAACGGGGCCGGGGCCGGGGGTGAAGCTTTCTTT. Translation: CASRNGAGAGGEAFF.

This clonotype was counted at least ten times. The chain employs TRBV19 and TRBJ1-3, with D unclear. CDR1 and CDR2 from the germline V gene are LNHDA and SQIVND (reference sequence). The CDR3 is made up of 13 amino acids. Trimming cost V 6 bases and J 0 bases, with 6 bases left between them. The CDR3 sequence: CASRYLSGNTIYF. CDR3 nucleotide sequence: TGTGCCAGTAGGTACCTCTCTGGAAACACCATATATTTT. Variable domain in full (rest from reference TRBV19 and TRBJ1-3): DGGITQSPKYLFRKEGQNVTLSCEQNLNHDAMYWYRQDPGQGLRLIYYSQIVNDFQKGDIAEGYSVSREKKESFPLTVTSAQKNPTAFYLCASRYLSGNTIYFGEGSWLTVV.